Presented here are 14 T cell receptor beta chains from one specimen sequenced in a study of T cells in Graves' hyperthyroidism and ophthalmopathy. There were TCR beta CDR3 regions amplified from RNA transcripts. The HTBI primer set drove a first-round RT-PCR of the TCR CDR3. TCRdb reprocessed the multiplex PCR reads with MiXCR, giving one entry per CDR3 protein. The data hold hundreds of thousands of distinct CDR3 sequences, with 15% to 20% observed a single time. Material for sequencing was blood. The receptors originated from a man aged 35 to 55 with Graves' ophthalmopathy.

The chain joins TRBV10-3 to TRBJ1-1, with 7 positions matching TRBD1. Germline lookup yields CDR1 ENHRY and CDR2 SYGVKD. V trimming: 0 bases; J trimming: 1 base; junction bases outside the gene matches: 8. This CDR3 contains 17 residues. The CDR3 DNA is TGTGCCATCAGTGAGTCTCTTGCAGGACAGGAGAACACTGAAGCTTTCTTT. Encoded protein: CAISESLAGQENTEAFF.

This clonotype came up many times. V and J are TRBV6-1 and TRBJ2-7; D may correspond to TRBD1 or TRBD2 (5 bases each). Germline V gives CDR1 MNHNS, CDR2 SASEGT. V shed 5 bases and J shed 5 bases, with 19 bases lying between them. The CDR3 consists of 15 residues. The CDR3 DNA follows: TGTGCCAGCAGTCGGGTGGGGGTGGTAGGCGACGAGCAGTACTTC. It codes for CASSRVGVVGDEQYF.

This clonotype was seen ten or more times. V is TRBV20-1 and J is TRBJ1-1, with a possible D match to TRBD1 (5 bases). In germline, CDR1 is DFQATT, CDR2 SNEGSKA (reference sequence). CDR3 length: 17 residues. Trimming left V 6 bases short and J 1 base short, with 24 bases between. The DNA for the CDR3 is TGCAGTGCCCCCAGGACGGTCTCATGGGGCCGGAACACTGAAGCTTTCTTT. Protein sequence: CSAPRTVSWGRNTEAFF.

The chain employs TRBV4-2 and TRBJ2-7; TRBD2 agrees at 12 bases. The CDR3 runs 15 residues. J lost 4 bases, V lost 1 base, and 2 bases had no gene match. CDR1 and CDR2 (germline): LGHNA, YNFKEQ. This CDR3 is CASSQAGLAGYEQYF. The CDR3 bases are TGTGCCAGCAGCCAAGCAGGACTAGCGGGATACGAGCAGTACTTC.

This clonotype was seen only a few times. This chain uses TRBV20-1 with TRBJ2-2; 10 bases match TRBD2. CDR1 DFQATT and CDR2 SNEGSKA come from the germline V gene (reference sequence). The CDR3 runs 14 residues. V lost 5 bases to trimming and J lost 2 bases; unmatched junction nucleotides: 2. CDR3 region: CSAPSGSNTGELFF. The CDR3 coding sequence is TGCAGTGCTCCTAGCGGGAGTAACACCGGGGAGCTGTTTTTT.

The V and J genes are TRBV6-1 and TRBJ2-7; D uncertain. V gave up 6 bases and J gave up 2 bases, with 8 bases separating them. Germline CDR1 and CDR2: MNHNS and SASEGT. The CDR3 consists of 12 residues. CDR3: CASRDPAYEQYF. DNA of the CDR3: TGTGCCAGCAGAGACCCAGCCTACGAGCAGTACTTC.

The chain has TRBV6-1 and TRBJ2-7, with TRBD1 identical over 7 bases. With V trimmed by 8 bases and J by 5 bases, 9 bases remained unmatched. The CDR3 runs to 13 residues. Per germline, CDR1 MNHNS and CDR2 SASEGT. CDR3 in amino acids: CASGPQGVDEQYF. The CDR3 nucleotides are TGTGCCAGCGGACCCCAGGGGGTGGACGAGCAGTACTTC.

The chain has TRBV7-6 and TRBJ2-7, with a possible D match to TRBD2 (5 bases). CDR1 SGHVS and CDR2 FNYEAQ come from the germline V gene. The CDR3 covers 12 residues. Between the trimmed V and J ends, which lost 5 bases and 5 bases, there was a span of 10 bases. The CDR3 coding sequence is TGTGCCAGCAGCCAACCGGGAAACGAGCAGTACTTC. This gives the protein CASSQPGNEQYF. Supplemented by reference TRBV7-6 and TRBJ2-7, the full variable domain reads GAGVSQSPRYKVTKRGQDVALRCDPISGHVSLYWYRQALGQGPEFLTYFNYEAQQDKSGLPNDRFSAERPEGSISTLTIQRTEQRDSAMYRCASSQPGNEQYFGPGTRLTVT.

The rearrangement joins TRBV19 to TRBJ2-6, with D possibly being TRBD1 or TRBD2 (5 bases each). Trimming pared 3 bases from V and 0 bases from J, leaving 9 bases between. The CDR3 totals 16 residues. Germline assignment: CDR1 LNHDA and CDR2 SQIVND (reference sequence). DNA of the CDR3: TGTGCCAGTAGTATGGGACGGTCCTCTGGGGCCAACGTCCTGACTTTC. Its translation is CASSMGRSSGANVLTF.

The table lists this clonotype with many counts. CDR3 in DNA: TGTGCCAGCTCATCATCCCCGAAGACCCAGTACTTC. As protein: CASSSSPKTQYF. V gene TRBV18 combines with J gene TRBJ2-5; unclear D gene. Germline V CDR1 and CDR2: KGHSH, LQKENI. CDR3 size: 12 residues. V gave up 5 bases and J gave up 6 bases, with 10 bases separating them.

Written as DNA, the CDR3 is TGTGCCGGGGGCTTTGGAAACACCATATATTTT. Translating it yields CAGGFGNTIYF. The genes are TRBV12-3 or TRBV12-4 and TRBJ1-3; maybe TRBD1 (6 bases). The CDR3 covers 11 residues. Trimming took off 11 bases at V and 3 bases at J, with 8 bases between the two ends.

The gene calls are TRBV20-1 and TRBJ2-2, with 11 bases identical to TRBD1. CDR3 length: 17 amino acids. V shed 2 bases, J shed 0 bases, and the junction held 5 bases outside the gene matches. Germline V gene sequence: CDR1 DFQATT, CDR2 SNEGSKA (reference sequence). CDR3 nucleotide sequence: TGCAGTGCTAGAACTCAGGGACAGGGGGCGAACACCGGGGAGCTGTTTTTT. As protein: CSARTQGQGANTGELFF.

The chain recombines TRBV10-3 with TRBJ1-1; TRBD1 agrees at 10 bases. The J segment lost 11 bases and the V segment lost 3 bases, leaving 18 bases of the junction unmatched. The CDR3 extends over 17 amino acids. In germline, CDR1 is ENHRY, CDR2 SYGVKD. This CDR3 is CAISDPTRSQTGGKAFF. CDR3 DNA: TGTGCCATCAGTGACCCCACTCGATCTCAGACAGGGGGCAAGGCTTTCTTT.

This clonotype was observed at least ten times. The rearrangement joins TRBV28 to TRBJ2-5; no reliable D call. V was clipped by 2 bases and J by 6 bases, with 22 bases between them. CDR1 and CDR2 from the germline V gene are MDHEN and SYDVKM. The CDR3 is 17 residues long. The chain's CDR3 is CASSLTSAYPSRKTQYF. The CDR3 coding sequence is TGTGCCAGCAGTTTAACGTCGGCTTACCCCTCGCGGAAGACCCAGTACTTC.